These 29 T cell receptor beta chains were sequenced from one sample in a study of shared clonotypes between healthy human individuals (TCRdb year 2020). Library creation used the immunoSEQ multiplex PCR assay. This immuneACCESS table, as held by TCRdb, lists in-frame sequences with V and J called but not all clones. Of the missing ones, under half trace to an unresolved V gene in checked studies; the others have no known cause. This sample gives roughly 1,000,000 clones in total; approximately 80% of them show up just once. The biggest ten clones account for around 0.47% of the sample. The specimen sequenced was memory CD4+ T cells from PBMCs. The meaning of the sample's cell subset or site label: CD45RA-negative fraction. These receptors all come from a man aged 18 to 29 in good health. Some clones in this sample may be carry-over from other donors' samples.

This CDR3 reads CASSLFTSGSNEQFF. CDR3 nucleotide sequence: TGTGCCAGCAGTTTATTCACTAGCGGGAGCAATGAGCAGTTCTTC. The chain employs TRBV28 and TRBJ2-1; the match to TRBD2 covers 11 bases. From germline, CDR1 is MDHEN and CDR2 SYDVKM. CDR3 length: 15 residues. The V gene end was trimmed by 1 base and the J gene end by 6 bases; junction bases not matched to a gene: 2.

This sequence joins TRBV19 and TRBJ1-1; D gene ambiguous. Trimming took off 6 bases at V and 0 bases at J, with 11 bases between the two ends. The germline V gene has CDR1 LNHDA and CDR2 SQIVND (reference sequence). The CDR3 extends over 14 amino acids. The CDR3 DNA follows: TGTGCCAGTAGCGTTAAGCACCTGAACACTGAAGCTTTCTTT. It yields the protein CASSVKHLNTEAFF. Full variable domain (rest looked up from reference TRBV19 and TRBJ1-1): DGGITQSPKYLFRKEGQNVTLSCEQNLNHDAMYWYRQDPGQGLRLIYYSQIVNDFQKGDIAEGYSVSREKKESFPLTVTSAQKNPTAFYLCASSVKHLNTEAFFGQGTRLTVV.

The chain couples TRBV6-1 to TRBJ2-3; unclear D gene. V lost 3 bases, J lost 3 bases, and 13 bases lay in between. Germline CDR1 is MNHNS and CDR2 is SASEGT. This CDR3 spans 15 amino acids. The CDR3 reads CASSDVWVGTDTQYF. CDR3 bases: TGTGCCAGCAGTGATGTCTGGGTCGGGACAGATACGCAGTATTTT.

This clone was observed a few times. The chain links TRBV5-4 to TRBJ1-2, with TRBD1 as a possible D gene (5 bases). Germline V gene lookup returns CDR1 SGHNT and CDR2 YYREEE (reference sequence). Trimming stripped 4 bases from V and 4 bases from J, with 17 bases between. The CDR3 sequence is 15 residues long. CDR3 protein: CASSPTGVPAYGYTF. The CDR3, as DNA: TGTGCCAGCAGCCCAACGGGGGTCCCAGCCTATGGCTACACCTTC.

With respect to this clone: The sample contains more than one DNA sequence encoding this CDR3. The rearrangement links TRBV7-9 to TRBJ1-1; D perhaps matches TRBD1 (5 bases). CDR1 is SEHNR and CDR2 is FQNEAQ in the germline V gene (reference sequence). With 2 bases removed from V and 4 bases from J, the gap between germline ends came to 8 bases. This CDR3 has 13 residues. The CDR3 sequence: CASSLTGGTEAFF. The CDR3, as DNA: TGTGCCAGCAGCTTAACGGGGGGCACTGAAGCTTTCTTT.

The CDR3: CAWSEELAGVETQYF. The CDR3 coding sequence is TGTGCCTGGAGTGAGGAGCTAGCGGGAGTGGAGACCCAGTACTTC. The chain combines TRBV30 with TRBJ2-5, with TRBD2 matching 10 bases. Germline V lookup: CDR1 GTSNPN, CDR2 SVGIG (reference sequence). The CDR3 has 15 amino acids. The trim removed 1 base at V and 5 bases at J, leaving 7 bases unmatched.

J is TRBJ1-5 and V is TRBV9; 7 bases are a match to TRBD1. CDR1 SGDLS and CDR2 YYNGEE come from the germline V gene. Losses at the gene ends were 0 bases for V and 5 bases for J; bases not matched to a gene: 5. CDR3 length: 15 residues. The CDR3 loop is CASSVAGTVHQPQHF. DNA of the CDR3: TGTGCCAGCAGCGTAGCCGGGACAGTACATCAGCCCCAGCATTTT.

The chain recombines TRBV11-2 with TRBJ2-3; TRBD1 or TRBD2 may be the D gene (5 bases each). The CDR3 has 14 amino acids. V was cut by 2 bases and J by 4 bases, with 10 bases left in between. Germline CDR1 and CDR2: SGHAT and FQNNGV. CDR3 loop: CASSLWDVPDTQYF. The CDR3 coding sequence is TGTGCCAGCAGCTTATGGGACGTACCAGATACGCAGTATTTT.

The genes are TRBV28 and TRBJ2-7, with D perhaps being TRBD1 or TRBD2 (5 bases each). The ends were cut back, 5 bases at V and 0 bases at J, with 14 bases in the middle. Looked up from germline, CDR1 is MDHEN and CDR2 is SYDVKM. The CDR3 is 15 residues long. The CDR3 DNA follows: TGTGCCAGCAGTCCCGAGGGGAGAAGCTCCTACGAGCAGTACTTC. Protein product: CASSPEGRSSYEQYF.

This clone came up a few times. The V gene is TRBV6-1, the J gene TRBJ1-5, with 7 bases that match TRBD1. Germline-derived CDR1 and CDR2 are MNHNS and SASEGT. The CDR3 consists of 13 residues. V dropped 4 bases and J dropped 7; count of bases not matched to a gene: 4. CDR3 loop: CASSGQGTQPQHF. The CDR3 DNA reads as TGTGCCAGCAGTGGACAGGGTACCCAGCCCCAGCATTTT.

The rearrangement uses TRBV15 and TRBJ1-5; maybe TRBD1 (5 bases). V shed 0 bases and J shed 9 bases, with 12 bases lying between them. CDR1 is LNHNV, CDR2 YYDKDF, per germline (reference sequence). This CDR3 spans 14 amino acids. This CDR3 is CATSRDRGSGPQHF. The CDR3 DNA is TGTGCCACCAGCAGAGATAGGGGCTCGGGGCCCCAGCATTTT.

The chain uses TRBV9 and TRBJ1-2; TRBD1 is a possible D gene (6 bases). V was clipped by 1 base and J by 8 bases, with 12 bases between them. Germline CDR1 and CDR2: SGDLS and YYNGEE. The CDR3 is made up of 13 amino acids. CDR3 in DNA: TGTGCCAGCAGCGTAAATTGGGGGCGGGGCTACACCTTC. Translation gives CASSVNWGRGYTF.

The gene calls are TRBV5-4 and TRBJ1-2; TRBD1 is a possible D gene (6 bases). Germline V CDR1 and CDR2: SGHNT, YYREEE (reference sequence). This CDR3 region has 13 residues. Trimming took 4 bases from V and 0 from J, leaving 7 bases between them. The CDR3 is CASSGDTNYGYTF. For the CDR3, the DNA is TGTGCCAGCAGCGGGGACACTAACTATGGCTACACCTTC.

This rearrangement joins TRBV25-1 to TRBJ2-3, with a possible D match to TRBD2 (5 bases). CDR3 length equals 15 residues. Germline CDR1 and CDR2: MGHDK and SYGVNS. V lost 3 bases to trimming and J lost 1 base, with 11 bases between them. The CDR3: CASSEYLRGTDTQYF. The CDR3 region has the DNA TGTGCCAGCAGTGAGTATCTGAGGGGCACAGATACGCAGTATTTT.

The CDR3 is CASRMEGTAFIEAFF. The CDR3 region has the DNA TGTGCCAGCAGAATGGAAGGGACAGCCTTTATTGAAGCTTTCTTT. The chain combines TRBV5-8 with TRBJ1-1; TRBD1 aligns across 7 bases. The J segment lost 7 bases and the V segment lost 5 bases, leaving 14 bases of the junction unmatched. This CDR3 contains 15 residues. Germline-derived CDR1 and CDR2 are SGHTS and YDEGEE.

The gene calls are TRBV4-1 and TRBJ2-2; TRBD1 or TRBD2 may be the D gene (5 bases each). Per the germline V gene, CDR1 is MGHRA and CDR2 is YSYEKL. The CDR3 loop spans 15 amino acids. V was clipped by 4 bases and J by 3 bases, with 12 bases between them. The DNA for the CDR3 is TGCGCCAGCAGCCGGAACCGGGGCGACACCGGGGAGCTGTTTTTT. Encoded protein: CASSRNRGDTGELFF.

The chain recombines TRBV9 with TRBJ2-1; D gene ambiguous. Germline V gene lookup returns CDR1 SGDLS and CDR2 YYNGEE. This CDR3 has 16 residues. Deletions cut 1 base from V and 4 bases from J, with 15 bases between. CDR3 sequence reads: CASSVRAAGPYNEQFF. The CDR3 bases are TGTGCCAGCAGCGTAAGGGCAGCTGGGCCTTACAATGAGCAGTTCTTC.

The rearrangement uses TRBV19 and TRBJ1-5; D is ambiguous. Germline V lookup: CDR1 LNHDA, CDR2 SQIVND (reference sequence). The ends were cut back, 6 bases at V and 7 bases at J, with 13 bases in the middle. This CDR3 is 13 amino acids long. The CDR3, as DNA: TGTGCCAGTAGCCTTGATGGTGTCCAGCCCCAGCATTTT. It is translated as CASSLDGVQPQHF.

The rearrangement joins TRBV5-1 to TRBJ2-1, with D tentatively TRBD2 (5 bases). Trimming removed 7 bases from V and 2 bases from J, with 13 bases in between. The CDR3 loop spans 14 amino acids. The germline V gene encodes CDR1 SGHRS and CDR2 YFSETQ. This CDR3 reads CASAPGVTYNEQFF. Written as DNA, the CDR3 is TGCGCCAGCGCACCCGGGGTAACCTACAATGAGCAGTTCTTC.

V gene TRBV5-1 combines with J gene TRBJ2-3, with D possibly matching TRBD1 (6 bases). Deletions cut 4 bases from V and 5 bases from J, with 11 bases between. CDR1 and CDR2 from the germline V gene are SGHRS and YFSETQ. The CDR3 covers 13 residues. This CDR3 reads CASSPRDKDTQYF. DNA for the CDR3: TGCGCCAGCAGCCCACGGGACAAAGATACGCAGTATTTT.

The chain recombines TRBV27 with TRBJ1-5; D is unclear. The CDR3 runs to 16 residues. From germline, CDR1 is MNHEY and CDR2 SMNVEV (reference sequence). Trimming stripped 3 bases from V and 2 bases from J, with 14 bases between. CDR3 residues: CASSLYGPEGNQPQHF. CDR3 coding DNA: TGTGCCAGCAGTTTGTACGGGCCTGAGGGCAATCAGCCCCAGCATTTT.

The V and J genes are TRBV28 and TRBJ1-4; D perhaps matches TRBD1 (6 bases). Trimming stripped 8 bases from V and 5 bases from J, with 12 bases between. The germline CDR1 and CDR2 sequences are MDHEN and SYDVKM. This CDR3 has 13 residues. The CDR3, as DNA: TGTGCCAGCCAAGGGGGGAGCAATGAAAAACTGTTTTTT. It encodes CASQGGSNEKLFF.

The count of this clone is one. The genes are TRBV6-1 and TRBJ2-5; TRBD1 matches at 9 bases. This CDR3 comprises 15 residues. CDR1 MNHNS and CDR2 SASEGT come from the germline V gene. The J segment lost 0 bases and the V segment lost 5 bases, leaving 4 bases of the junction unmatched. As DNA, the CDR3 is TGTGCCAGCAGTCGGACAGGGGTGTACCAAGAGACCCAGTACTTC. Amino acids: CASSRTGVYQETQYF.

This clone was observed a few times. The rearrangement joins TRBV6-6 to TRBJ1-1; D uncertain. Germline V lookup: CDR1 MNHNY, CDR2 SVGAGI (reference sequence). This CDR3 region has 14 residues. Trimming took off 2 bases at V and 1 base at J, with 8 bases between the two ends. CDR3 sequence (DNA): TGTGCCAGCAGTTACCTTAACCCGAACACTGAAGCTTTCTTT. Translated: CASSYLNPNTEAFF.

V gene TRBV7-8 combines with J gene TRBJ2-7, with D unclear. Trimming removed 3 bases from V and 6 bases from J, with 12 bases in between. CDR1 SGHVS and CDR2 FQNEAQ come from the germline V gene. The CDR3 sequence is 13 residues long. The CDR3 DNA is TGTGCCAGCAGCTTTATAGTCTTAGGCGAGCAGTACTTC. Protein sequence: CASSFIVLGEQYF.

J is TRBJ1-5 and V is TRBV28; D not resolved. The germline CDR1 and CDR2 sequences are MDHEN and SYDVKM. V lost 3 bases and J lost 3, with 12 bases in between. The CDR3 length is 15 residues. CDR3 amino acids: CASSFGRSFNQPQHF. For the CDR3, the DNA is TGTGCCAGCAGTTTCGGCAGGTCATTCAATCAGCCCCAGCATTTT. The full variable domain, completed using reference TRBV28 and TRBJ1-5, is DVKVTQSSRYLVKRTGEKVFLECVQDMDHENMFWYRQDPGLGLRLIYFSYDVKMKEKGDIPEGYSVSREKKERFSLILESASTNQTSMYLCASSFGRSFNQPQHFGDGTRLSIL.

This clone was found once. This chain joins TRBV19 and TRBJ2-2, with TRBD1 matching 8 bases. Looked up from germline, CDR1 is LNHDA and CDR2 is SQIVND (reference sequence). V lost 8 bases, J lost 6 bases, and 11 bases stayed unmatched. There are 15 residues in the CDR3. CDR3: CASRSGTGGAGELFF. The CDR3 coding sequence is TGTGCCAGTCGCTCCGGGACAGGAGGCGCCGGGGAGCTGTTTTTT.

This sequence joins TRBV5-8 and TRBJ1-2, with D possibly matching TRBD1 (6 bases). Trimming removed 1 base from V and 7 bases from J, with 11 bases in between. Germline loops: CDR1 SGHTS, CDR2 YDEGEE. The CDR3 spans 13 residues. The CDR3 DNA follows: TGTGCCAGCAGCTTGCGTGGGGGGCTTGGCTACACCTTC. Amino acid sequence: CASSLRGGLGYTF.

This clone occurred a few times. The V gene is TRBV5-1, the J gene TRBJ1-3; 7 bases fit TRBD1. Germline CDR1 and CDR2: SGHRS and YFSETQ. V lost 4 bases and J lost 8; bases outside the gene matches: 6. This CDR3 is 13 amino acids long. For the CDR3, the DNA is TGCGCCAGCAGCCCGGGACAGTCAGACACCATATATTTT. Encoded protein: CASSPGQSDTIYF.